Below, 20 T cell receptor beta chains from the same sample are listed, as sequenced in a study of cytomegalovirus exposure and HLA in healthy donors. Amplification used 60 Vbeta primers and 13 Jbeta primers. Clones were sequenced by immunoSEQ multiplex PCR, and TCRdb holds only the in-frame ones, with some missing. The sample contains about 160,000 clones, about 81% of which appear only once. Material: PBMCs. The receptor source for this set is a woman aged 18-30 years in good health and CMV-seronegative.

In the case of this clone: At one end, the junction sequence differs from germline, possibly due to a read error. The chain employs TRBV7-9 and TRBJ2-3; 8 bases map to TRBD2. CDR1 and CDR2 (germline): SEHNR, FQNEAQ (reference sequence). This CDR3 comprises 15 residues. CDR3 bases: TGTTCCAGCAGCTTCACCGGGACTAGGGGGAATACGCAGTATTTT. Encoded protein: CSSSFTGTRGNTQYF. The full variable domain, in which reference TRBV7-9 and TRBJ2-3 provide the parts outside the CDR3, is DTGVSQNPRHKITKRGQNVTFRCDPISEHNRLYWYRQTLGQGPEFLTYFQNEAQLEKSRLLSDRFSAERPKGSFSTLEIQRTEQGDSAMYLCSSSFTGTRGNTQYFGPGTRLTVL.

This clone has a single count. The chain links TRBV6-6 to TRBJ1-1; 7 nucleotides match TRBD1. The CDR3 length is 15 residues. Trimming took 0 bases from V and 4 from J; bases not matched to a gene: 5. Germline CDR1 MNHNY, CDR2 SVGAGI (reference sequence). For the CDR3, the DNA is TGTGCCAGCAGTTACTCCCCTGGACAGGTCACTGAAGCTTTCTTT. Its translation: CASSYSPGQVTEAFF.

This chain links TRBV6-1 with TRBJ2-7; D unresolved. There are 13 residues in the CDR3. Trimming stripped 0 bases from V and 6 bases from J, with 9 bases between. CDR1 is MNHNS and CDR2 is SASEGT in the germline V gene. The CDR3 here is CASSEATFGEQYF. CDR3 coding DNA: TGTGCCAGCAGTGAAGCTACCTTCGGCGAGCAGTACTTC.

The table lists this clone with a count of one. The chain employs TRBV4-1 and TRBJ1-4; 8 bases align to TRBD1. This CDR3 is built from 18 residues. Germline CDR1 MGHRA, CDR2 YSYEKL. J gave up 5 bases and V 1 base, and 12 bases lay outside the gene matches. DNA for the CDR3: TGCGCCAGCAGCCAAGTCCCTTCTAGGACAGGGTCGAATGAAAAACTGTTTTTT. Protein product: CASSQVPSRTGSNEKLFF.

This clone was found a few times. The chain joins TRBV28 to TRBJ2-2; TRBD2 aligns across 11 bases. This CDR3 contains 16 residues. V trimming: 5 bases; J trimming: 4 bases; junction bases outside the gene matches: 6. Per the germline V gene, CDR1 is MDHEN and CDR2 is SYDVKM. The CDR3 region is CASSDSGRGGTGELFF. The CDR3, as DNA: TGTGCCAGCAGTGATAGCGGGAGGGGCGGCACCGGGGAGCTGTTTTTT.

The rearrangement joins TRBV6-1 to TRBJ1-2, with D perhaps TRBD1 (5 bases). CDR3 length equals 16 residues. Trimming took off 3 bases at V and 4 bases at J, with 18 bases between the two ends. Germline CDR1 MNHNS, CDR2 SASEGT. This CDR3 reads CASSDSFARAPYGYTF. The CDR3 coding sequence is TGTGCCAGCAGTGATTCCTTCGCCAGGGCCCCCTATGGCTACACCTTC.

This chain uses TRBV11-2 with TRBJ2-4; D gene ambiguous. The germline V gene has CDR1 SGHAT and CDR2 FQNNGV. Trimming stripped 5 bases from V and 0 bases from J, with 11 bases between. CDR3 size: 15 residues. The CDR3 is CASSEITLAKNIQYF. The DNA of the CDR3 is TGTGCCAGCAGCGAAATTACTTTAGCCAAAAACATTCAGTACTTC. Variable domain in full (rest from reference TRBV11-2 and TRBJ2-4): EAGVAQSPRYKIIEKRQSVAFWCNPISGHATLYWYQQILGQGPKLLIQFQNNGVVDDSQLPKDRFSAERLKGVDSTLKIQPAKLEDSAVYLCASSEITLAKNIQYFGAGTRLSVL.

This clone was seen only a few times. The chain couples TRBV2 to TRBJ1-5, with TRBD1 matching 7 bases. The CDR3 extends over 15 amino acids. CDR1 is SNHLY, CDR2 FYNNEI, per germline. The junction had 7 bases not matched to a gene; V was cut back by 8 bases and J by 0 bases. CDR3: CASGATGISNQPQHF. In DNA, the CDR3 is TGTGCCAGCGGAGCGACAGGGATTAGCAATCAGCCCCAGCATTTT.

There are a few counts of this clone. The V gene is TRBV6-5, the J gene TRBJ1-5; 7 nucleotides align to TRBD1. This CDR3 is built from 13 residues. Germline V gene lookup returns CDR1 MNHEY and CDR2 SVGAGI. The trim removed 5 bases at V and 7 bases at J, leaving 5 bases unmatched. CDR3 DNA: TGTGCCAGCAGTGAAGGGACAGCCCAGCCCCAGCATTTT. This encodes CASSEGTAQPQHF.

The rearrangement uses TRBV6-5 and TRBJ2-2; a possible D gene is TRBD1 (6 bases). The CDR3 spans 14 residues. Trimming removed 6 bases at V and 5 bases at J, with 13 bases between. Germline CDR1 reads MNHEY; CDR2 reads SVGAGI. This CDR3 reads CASSGTGYTGELFF. Written as DNA, the CDR3 is TGTGCCAGCAGCGGTACAGGGTATACCGGGGAGCTGTTTTTT.

This chain joins TRBV11-3 and TRBJ2-1; 7 nucleotides align to TRBD2. The J segment lost 0 bases and the V segment lost 4 bases, leaving 6 bases of the junction unmatched. The germline V gene has CDR1 SGHNT and CDR2 YENEEA. The CDR3 is 16 residues long. CDR3 sequence reads: CASSYEWGGSYNEQFF. CDR3 in DNA: TGTGCCAGCAGCTACGAATGGGGGGGCTCCTACAATGAGCAGTTCTTC.

The V and J genes are TRBV25-1 and TRBJ1-1, with no clear D. The CDR3 is made up of 13 amino acids. V lost 5 bases and J lost 1, with 8 bases in between. The germline gives CDR1 MGHDK, CDR2 SYGVNS. The CDR3 bases are TGTGCCAGCAGTTATGCCGGGAACACTGAAGCTTTCTTT. Translation gives CASSYAGNTEAFF.

The genes are TRBV19 and TRBJ2-6; D might be TRBD1 (5 bases). Trimming removed 5 bases at V and 0 bases at J, with 8 bases between. This CDR3 has 15 residues. CDR1 and CDR2 from the germline V gene are LNHDA and SQIVND (reference sequence). This chain's CDR3 is CASSPQVSGANVLTF. The CDR3 DNA reads as TGTGCCAGTAGTCCACAGGTCTCTGGGGCCAACGTCCTGACTTTC.

The rearrangement uses TRBV6-1 and TRBJ2-5; 8 nucleotides align to TRBD1. Germline lookup yields CDR1 MNHNS and CDR2 SASEGT. CDR3 length: 14 residues. V gave up 4 bases and J gave up 7 bases; unmatched junction bases: 8. The CDR3 here is CASSGQGAGWTQYF. The CDR3 region has the DNA TGTGCCAGCAGTGGGCAGGGGGCGGGTTGGACCCAGTACTTC.

The chain combines TRBV6-1 with TRBJ2-3; the D gene is possibly TRBD2 (6 bases). V was clipped by 3 bases and J by 0 bases, with 16 bases between them. The CDR3 is 17 residues long. CDR1 is MNHNS, CDR2 SASEGT, per germline. CDR3 amino acids: CASSEGAGAFSTDTQYF. DNA for the CDR3: TGTGCCAGCAGTGAGGGAGCGGGCGCTTTCAGCACAGATACGCAGTATTTT.

The rearrangement links TRBV27 to TRBJ2-3, with D perhaps matching TRBD2 (5 bases). The CDR3 is made up of 14 amino acids. Germline V gives CDR1 MNHEY, CDR2 SMNVEV (reference sequence). The V gene lost 3 bases and the J gene lost 5 bases, with 12 bases spanning the gap. CDR3 in DNA: TGTGCCAGCAGTTTGGCACTAGACCTAGATACGCAGTATTTT. The encoded protein is CASSLALDLDTQYF.

V and J are TRBV7-9 and TRBJ2-3, with TRBD2 matching 12 bases. The length of the CDR3 is 18 residues. CDR1 is SEHNR and CDR2 is FQNEAQ in the germline V gene (reference sequence). Losses at the gene ends were 6 bases for V and 0 bases for J; bases not matched to a gene: 10. CDR3 in amino acids: CASRPFTLAGGSTDTQYF. CDR3 in DNA: TGTGCCAGCAGGCCGTTCACACTAGCGGGGGGCAGCACAGATACGCAGTATTTT.

The chain has TRBV5-4 and TRBJ1-1; no clear D gene. The V gene lost 4 bases and the J gene lost 4 bases, with 8 bases spanning the gap. Germline V gene lookup returns CDR1 SGHNT and CDR2 YYREEE (reference sequence). The length of the CDR3 is 12 residues. CDR3 bases: TGTGCCAGCAGCCTGCGGGGCACTGAAGCTTTCTTT. Amino acid sequence: CASSLRGTEAFF.

This chain links TRBV5-1 with TRBJ2-3; D may be TRBD2 (6 bases). Trimming left V 6 bases short and J 3 bases short, with 14 bases between. The CDR3 is made up of 14 amino acids. Germline V lookup: CDR1 SGHRS, CDR2 YFSETQ. CDR3 residues: CASTPARETDTQYF. In nucleotides, the CDR3 is TGCGCCAGCACCCCGGCACGGGAGACAGATACGCAGTATTTT.

Written as DNA, the CDR3 is TGTGCCAGCAGCTCGAGAGGGCGGGAGAGGGATACGCAGTATTTT. The encoded protein is CASSSRGRERDTQYF. The chain combines TRBV9 with TRBJ2-3; 7 bases agree with TRBD2. This CDR3 has 15 amino acids. Trimming at V came to 4 bases and at J to 6 bases, leaving 11 bases not matched to a gene. Germline CDR1 is SGDLS and CDR2 is YYNGEE.